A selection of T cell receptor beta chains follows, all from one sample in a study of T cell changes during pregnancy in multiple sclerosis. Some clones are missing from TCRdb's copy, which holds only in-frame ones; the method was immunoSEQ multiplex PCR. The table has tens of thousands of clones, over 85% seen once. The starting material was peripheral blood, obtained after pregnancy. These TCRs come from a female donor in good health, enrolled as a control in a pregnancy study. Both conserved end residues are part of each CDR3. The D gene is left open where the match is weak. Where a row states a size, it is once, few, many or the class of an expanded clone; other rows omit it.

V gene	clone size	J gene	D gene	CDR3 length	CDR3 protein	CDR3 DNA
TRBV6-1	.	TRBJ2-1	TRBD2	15	CASILRTSGFNEQFF	TGTGCCAGCATCCTGAGGACTAGCGGCTTCAATGAGCAGTTCTTC
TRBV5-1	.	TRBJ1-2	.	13	CASSLDSYYGYTF	TGCGCCAGCAGCTTGGACAGTTACTATGGCTACACCTTC
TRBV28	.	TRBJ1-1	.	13	CASSLSGATEAFF	TGTGCCAGCAGTTTAAGTGGGGCCACTGAAGCTTTCTTT
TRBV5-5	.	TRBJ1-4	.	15	CASSLPRANYEKLFF	TGTGCCAGCAGCCTCCCCAGGGCAAACTATGAAAAACTGTTTTTT
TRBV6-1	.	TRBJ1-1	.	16	CASSVRATNSNTEAFF	TGTGCCAGCAGTGTCAGGGCGACCAATTCGAACACTGAAGCTTTCTTT
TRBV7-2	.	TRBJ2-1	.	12	CASSLVRTAWFF	TGTGCCAGCAGCTTAGTTCGGACAGCATGGTTCTTC
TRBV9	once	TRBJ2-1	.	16	CASSAGGAASYNEQFF	TGTGCCAGCAGCGCCGGCGGGGCAGCCTCCTACAATGAGCAGTTCTTC
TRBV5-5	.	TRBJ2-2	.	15	CASSLKGGDTGELFF	TGTGCCAGCAGCTTGAAAGGCGGGGACACCGGGGAGCTGTTTTTT
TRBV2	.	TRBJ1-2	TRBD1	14	CASSRGTGGDGYTF	TGTGCCAGCAGTAGAGGAACAGGGGGCGATGGCTACACCTTC
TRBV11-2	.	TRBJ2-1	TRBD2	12	CASSSAGREQFF	TGTGCCAGCAGCTCCGCCGGGAGGGAGCAGTTCTTC
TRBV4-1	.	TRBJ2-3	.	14	CASSQRQSTDTQYF	TGCGCCAGCAGCCAAAGACAGAGCACAGATACGCAGTATTTT
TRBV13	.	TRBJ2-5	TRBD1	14	CASSLMTGEETQYF	TGTGCCAGCAGCCTGATGACAGGGGAGGAGACCCAGTACTTC
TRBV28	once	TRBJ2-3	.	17	CASSFTPSGGATDTQYF	TGTGCCAGCAGTTTTACCCCCAGCGGAGGAGCCACAGATACGCAGTATTTT
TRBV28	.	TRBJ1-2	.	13	CASSPPAGVGYTF	TGTGCCAGCAGTCCGCCAGCAGGGGTTGGCTACACCTTC
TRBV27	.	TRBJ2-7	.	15	CASRNPSTSSYEQYF	TGTGCCAGCCGAAATCCTAGTACGAGCTCCTACGAGCAGTACTTC
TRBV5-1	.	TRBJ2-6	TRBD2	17	CASSLAGGGSGANVLTF	TGCGCCAGCAGCTTGGCAGGCGGGGGATCCGGGGCCAACGTCCTGACTTTC
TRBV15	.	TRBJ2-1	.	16	CATSRADTTSYNEQFF	TGTGCCACCAGCAGGGCCGACACAACATCCTACAATGAGCAGTTCTTC
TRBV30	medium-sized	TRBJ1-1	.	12	CAWSDRNTEAFF	TGTGCCTGGAGTGATAGGAACACTGAAGCTTTCTTT
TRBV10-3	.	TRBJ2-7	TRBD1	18	CAISDSPGQGATSYEQYF	TGTGCCATCAGTGATTCACCGGGACAGGGGGCAACCTCCTACGAGCAGTACTTC
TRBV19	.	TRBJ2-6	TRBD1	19	CASSLSPGQGATGANVLTF	TGTGCCAGTAGTCTTAGTCCAGGACAGGGGGCGACTGGGGCCAACGTCCTGACTTTC
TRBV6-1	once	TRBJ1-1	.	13	CASSEDSFGEAFF	TGTGCCAGCAGTGAAGACAGTTTTGGAGAAGCTTTCTTT
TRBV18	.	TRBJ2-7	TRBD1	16	CASSPNSGQGSHEQYF	TGTGCCAGCTCACCGAATTCGGGACAGGGTAGCCACGAGCAGTACTTC
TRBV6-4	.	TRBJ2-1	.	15	CASSDERVGSDEQFF	TGTGCCAGCAGTGACGAGCGGGTCGGAAGTGATGAGCAGTTCTTC
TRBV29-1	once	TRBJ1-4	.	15	CSVRDAGYSYEKLFF	TGCAGCGTTCGTGACGCAGGGTATTCTTATGAAAAACTGTTTTTT
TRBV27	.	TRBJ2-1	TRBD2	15	CASSLSGEGYNEQFF	TGTGCCAGCAGTTTATCGGGGGAGGGATACAATGAGCAGTTCTTC
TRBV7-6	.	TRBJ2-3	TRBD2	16	CASSLASGGNPDTQYF	TGTGCCAGCAGCTTGGCTAGCGGAGGGAACCCAGATACGCAGTATTTT
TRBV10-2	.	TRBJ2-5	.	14	CARTRTGQEETQYF	TGCGCCAGGACGAGAACAGGACAAGAAGAGACCCAGTACTTC
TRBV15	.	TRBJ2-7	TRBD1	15	CATSRFRDSPYEQYF	TGTGCCACCAGCAGATTCCGGGACAGTCCCTACGAGCAGTACTTC
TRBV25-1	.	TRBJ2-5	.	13	CASSDAGRETQYF	TGTGCCAGCAGTGATGCCGGCAGGGAGACCCAGTACTTC
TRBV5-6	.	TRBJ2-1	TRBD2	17	CASSLAGLAGNYNEQFF	TGTGCCAGCAGCTTGGCTGGACTAGCGGGGAACTACAATGAGCAGTTCTTC
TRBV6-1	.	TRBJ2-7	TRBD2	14	CAGRTSGGAYEQYF	TGTGCCGGTAGGACTAGCGGTGGGGCCTACGAGCAGTACTTC
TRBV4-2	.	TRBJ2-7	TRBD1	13	CASSQEQGYEQYF	TGTGCCAGCAGCCAAGAACAGGGGTACGAGCAGTACTTC
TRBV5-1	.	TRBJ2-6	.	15	CASRAEPGGANVLTF	TGCGCCAGCAGGGCGGAACCTGGTGGGGCCAACGTCCTGACTTTC
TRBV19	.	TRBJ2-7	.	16	CASSMTLAGLSYEQYF	TGTGCCAGTAGTATGACACTGGCGGGACTCTCCTACGAGCAGTACTTC
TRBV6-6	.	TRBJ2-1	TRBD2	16	CASIGTSGRGGNEQFF	TGTGCCAGCATTGGGACTAGCGGGAGAGGGGGCAATGAGCAGTTCTTC
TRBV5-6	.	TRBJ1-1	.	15	CASSLAGRVNTEAFF	TGTGCCAGCAGCTTGGCCGGCAGGGTGAACACTGAAGCTTTCTTT
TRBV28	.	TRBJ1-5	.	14	CASSLGGSNQPQHF	TGTGCCAGCAGTTTAGGAGGGAGCAATCAGCCCCAGCATTTT
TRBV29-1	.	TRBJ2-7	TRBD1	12	CSVLGTGVEQYF	TGCAGCGTTTTGGGGACAGGGGTCGAGCAGTACTTC
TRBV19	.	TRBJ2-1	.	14	CASSITREPREQFF	TGTGCCAGTAGTATAACCCGAGAACCGCGGGAGCAGTTCTTC
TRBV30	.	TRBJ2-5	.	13	CAWSVLVVETQYF	TGTGCCTGGAGTGTACTAGTGGTTGAGACCCAGTACTTC
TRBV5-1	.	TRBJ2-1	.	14	CASSFRDLLSEQFF	TGCGCCAGCAGCTTTCGGGACTTGTTGAGTGAGCAGTTCTTC
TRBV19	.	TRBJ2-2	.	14	CASSIDGNTGELFF	TGTGCCAGTAGTATAGACGGTAACACCGGGGAGCTGTTTTTT